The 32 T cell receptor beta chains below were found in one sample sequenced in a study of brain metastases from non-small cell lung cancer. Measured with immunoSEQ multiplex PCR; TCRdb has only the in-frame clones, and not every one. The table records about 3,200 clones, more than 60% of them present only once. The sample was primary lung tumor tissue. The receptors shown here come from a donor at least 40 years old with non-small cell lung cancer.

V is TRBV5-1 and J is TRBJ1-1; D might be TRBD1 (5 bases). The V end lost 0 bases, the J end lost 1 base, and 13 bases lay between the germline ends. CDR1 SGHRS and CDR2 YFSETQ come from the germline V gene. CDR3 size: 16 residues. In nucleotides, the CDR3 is TGCGCCAGCAGCTTGGGTCGGGCAGGGCGGAACACTGAAGCTTTCTTT. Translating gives CASSLGRAGRNTEAFF. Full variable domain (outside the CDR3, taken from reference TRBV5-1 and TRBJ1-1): KAGVTQTPRYLIKTRGQQVTLSCSPISGHRSVSWYQQTPGQGLQFLFEYFSETQRNKGNFPGRFSGRQFSNSRSEMNVSTLELGDSALYLCASSLGRAGRNTEAFFGQGTRLTVV.

CDR3 residues: CASSPGEGLDNEQFF. The CDR3, as DNA: TGCGCCAGCAGCCCGGGAGAGGGTTTAGACAATGAGCAGTTCTTC. The J gene is TRBJ2-1, the V gene TRBV5-1; a weak D match, TRBD2 (6 bases). This CDR3 region has 15 residues. Trimming removed 4 bases from V and 5 bases from J, with 16 bases in between. Germline V gene sequence: CDR1 SGHRS, CDR2 YFSETQ. The variable domain in full, completed from reference TRBV5-1 and TRBJ2-1, reads KAGVTQTPRYLIKTRGQQVTLSCSPISGHRSVSWYQQTPGQGLQFLFEYFSETQRNKGNFPGRFSGRQFSNSRSEMNVSTLELGDSALYLCASSPGEGLDNEQFFGPGTRLTVL.

The CDR3 nucleotides are TGTGCTAGTGGTTTGGTACAAGTCGGCGACACTGAAGCTTTCTTT. Its protein product is CASGLVQVGDTEAFF. The J gene is TRBJ1-1, the V gene TRBV12-5; the D is unclear. Trimming took off 0 bases at V and 3 bases at J, with 11 bases between the two ends. The CDR3 loop spans 15 amino acids. CDR1 and CDR2 from the germline V gene are LGHNT and FRNRAP.

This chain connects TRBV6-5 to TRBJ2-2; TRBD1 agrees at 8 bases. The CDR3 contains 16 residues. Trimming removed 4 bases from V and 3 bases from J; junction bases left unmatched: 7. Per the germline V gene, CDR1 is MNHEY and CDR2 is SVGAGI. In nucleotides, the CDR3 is TGTGCCAGCAGTTTCATAGGACAGGGAGACACCGGGGAGCTGTTTTTT. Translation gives CASSFIGQGDTGELFF.

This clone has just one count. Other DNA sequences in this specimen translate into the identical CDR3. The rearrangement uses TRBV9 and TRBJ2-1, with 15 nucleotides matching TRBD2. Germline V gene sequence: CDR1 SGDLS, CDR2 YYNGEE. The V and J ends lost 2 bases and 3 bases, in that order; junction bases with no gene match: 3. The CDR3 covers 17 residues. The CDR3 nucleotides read TGTGCCAGCAGCGTGGGACTAGCGGGGGGAAACTACAATGAGCAGTTCTTC. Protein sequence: CASSVGLAGGNYNEQFF.

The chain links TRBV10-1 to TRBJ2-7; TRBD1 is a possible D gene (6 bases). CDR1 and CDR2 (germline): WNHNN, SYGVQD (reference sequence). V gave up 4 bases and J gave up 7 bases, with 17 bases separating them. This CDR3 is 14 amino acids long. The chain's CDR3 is CASSGAGTRGEQYF. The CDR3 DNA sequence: TGCGCCAGCAGTGGAGCCGGGACAAGGGGAGAGCAGTACTTC.

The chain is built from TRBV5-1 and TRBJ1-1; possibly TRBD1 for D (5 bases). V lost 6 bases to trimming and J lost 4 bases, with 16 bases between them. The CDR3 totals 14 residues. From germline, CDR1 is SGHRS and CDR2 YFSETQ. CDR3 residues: CASTSSGGSTEAFF. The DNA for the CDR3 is TGCGCCAGCACCTCGTCCGGGGGGAGCACTGAAGCTTTCTTT.

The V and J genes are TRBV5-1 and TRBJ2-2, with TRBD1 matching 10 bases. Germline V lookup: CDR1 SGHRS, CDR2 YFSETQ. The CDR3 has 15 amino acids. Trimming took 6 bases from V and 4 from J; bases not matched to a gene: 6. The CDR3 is CASIPGTGVTGELFF. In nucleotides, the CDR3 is TGCGCCAGCATCCCCGGGACAGGGGTCACCGGGGAGCTGTTTTTT.

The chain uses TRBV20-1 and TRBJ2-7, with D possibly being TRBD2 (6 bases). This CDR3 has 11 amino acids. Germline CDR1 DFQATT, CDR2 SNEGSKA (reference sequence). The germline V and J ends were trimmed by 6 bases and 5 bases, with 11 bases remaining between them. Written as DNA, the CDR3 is TGCAGTGCCCTAGGAGGGGACGAGCAGTACTTC. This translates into CSALGGDEQYF.

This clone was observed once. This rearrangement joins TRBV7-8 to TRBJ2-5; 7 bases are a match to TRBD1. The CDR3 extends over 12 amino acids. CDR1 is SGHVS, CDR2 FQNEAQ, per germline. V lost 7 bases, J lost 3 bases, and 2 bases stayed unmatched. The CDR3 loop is CASTQGEETQYF. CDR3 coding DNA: TGTGCCAGCACCCAGGGGGAAGAGACCCAGTACTTC.

The CDR3 coding sequence is TGTGCCAGCAGTTTATCGGAGACAGGAAAACGGGAGACCCAGTACTTC. Its translation is CASSLSETGKRETQYF. This chain uses TRBV27 with TRBJ2-5, with TRBD1 as a possible D gene (6 bases). Trimming took 0 bases from V and 5 from J, leaving 16 bases between them. This CDR3 contains 16 residues. The germline CDR1 and CDR2 sequences are MNHEY and SMNVEV (reference sequence).

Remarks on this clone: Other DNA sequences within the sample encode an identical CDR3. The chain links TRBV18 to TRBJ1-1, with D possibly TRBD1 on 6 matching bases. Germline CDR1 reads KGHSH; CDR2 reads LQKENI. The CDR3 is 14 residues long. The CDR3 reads CASSLGDTNTEAFF. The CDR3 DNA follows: TGTGCTAGTTCACTTGGGGACACGAACACTGAAGCTTTCTTT.

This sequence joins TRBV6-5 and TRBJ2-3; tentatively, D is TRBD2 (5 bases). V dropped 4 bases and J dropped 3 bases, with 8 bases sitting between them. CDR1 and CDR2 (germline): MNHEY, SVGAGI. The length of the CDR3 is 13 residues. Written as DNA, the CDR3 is TGTGCCAGCAGTTCGGGGAAGACAGATACGCAGTATTTT. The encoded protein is CASSSGKTDTQYF.

The CDR3 region is CASSLHPQGSYEQYF. The CDR3 DNA is TGCGCCAGCAGCCTCCATCCCCAGGGGTCCTACGAGCAGTACTTC. V gene TRBV4-3 combines with J gene TRBJ2-7; weak D call: TRBD1 (6 bases). The V gene lost 4 bases and the J gene lost 1 base, with 14 bases spanning the gap. The germline V gene has CDR1 LGHNA and CDR2 YSLEER. This CDR3 has 15 residues.

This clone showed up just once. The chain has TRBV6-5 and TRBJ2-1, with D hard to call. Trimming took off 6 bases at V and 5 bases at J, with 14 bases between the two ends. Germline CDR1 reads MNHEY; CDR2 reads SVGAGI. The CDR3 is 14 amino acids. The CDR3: CASSKGRSNNEQFF. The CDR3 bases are TGTGCCAGCAGCAAAGGAAGATCCAACAATGAGCAGTTCTTC.

CDR3 in amino acids: CASRRGTDSHNQPQHF. The CDR3 region has the DNA TGTGCCAGCAGGAGAGGGACAGACTCTCACAATCAGCCCCAGCATTTT. This rearrangement joins TRBV28 to TRBJ1-5, with TRBD1 matching over 7 bases. Germline V gene lookup returns CDR1 MDHEN and CDR2 SYDVKM. The CDR3 sequence is 16 residues long. V was clipped by 6 bases and J by 3 bases; unmatched bases: 11.

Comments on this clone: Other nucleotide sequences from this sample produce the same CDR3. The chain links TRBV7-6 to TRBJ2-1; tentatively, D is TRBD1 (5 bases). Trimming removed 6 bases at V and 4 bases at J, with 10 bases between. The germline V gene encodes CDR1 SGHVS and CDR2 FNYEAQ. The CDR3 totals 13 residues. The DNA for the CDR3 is TGTGCCAGCAGTCTAGACAGATACAATGAGCAGTTCTTC. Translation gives CASSLDRYNEQFF.

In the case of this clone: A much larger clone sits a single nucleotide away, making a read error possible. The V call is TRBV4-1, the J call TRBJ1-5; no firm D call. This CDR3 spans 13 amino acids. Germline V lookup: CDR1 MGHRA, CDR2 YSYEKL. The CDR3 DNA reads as TGCGCCAGCAGCCAAGATTTAGACCAGCTCCAGCATTTT. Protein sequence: CASSQDLDQLQHF.

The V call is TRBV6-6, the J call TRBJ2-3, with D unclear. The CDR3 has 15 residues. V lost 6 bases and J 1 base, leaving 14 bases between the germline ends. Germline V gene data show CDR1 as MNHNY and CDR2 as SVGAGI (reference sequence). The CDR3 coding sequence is TGTGCCAGCAGAATAACAGCGATGGGCACAGATACGCAGTATTTT. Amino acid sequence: CASRITAMGTDTQYF.

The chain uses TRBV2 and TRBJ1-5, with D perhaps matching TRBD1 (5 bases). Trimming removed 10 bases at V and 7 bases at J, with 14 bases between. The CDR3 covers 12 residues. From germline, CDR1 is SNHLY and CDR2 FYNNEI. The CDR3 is CATSGEGQPQHF. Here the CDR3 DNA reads TGTGCCACCTCCGGGGAGGGGCAGCCCCAGCATTTT.

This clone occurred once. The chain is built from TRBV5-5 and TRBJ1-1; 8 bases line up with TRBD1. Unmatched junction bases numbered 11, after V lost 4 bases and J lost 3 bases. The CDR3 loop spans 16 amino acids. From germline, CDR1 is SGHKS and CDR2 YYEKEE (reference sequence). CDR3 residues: CASSPDRVGFYTEAFF. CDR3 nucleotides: TGTGCCAGCAGCCCGGACAGGGTTGGTTTTTACACTGAAGCTTTCTTT.

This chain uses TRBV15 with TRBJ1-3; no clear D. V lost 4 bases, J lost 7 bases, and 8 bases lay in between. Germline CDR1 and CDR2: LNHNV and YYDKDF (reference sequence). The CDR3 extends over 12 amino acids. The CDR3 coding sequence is TGTGCCACCAGCAATGGCGGGAACACCATATATTTT. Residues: CATSNGGNTIYF. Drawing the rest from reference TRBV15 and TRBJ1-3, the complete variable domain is DAMVIQNPRYQVTQFGKPVTLSCSQTLNHNVMYWYQQKSSQAPKLLFHYYDKDFNNEADTPDNFQSRRPNTSFCFLDIRSPGLGDTAMYLCATSNGGNTIYFGEGSWLTVV.

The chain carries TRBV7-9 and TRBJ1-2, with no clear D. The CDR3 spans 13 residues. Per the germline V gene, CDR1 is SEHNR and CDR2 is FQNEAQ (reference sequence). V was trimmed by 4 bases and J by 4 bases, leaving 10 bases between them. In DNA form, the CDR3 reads TGTGCCAGCAGCTCGGCGGGTTCCTATGGCTACACCTTC. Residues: CASSSAGSYGYTF. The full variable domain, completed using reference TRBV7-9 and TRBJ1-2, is DTGVSQNPRHKITKRGQNVTFRCDPISEHNRLYWYRQTLGQGPEFLTYFQNEAQLEKSRLLSDRFSAERPKGSFSTLEIQRTEQGDSAMYLCASSSAGSYGYTFGSGTRLTVV.

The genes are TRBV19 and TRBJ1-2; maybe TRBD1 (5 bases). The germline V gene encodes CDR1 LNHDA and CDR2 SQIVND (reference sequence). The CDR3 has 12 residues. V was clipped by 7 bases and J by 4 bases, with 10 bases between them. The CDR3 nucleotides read TGTGCCAGTACAGGGAAAGCCTATGGCTACACCTTC. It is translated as CASTGKAYGYTF.

CDR3 loop: CASFQGYSGNTIYF. The CDR3 DNA reads TGTGCCAGCTTTCAGGGGTACTCTGGAAACACCATATATTTT. The V call is TRBV2, the J call TRBJ1-3; the D gene is possibly TRBD1 (6 bases). Trimming took off 8 bases at V and 0 bases at J, with 11 bases between the two ends. Germline V lookup: CDR1 SNHLY, CDR2 FYNNEI. This CDR3 is built from 14 residues.

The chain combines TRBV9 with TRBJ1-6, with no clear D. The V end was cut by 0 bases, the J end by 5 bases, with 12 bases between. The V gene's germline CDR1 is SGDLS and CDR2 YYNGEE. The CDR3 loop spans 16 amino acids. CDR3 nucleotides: TGTGCCAGCAGCGTAGGTCAGAACAACAATAATTCACCCCTCCACTTT. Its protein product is CASSVGQNNNNSPLHF.

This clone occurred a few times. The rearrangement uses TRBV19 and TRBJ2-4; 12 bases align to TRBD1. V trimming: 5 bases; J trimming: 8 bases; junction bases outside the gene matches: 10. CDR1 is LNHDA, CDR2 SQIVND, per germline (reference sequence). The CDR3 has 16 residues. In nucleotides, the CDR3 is TGTGCCAGTAGTCGCCGGGACAGGGGGCGCGGGGACATTCAGTACTTC. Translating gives CASSRRDRGRGDIQYF.

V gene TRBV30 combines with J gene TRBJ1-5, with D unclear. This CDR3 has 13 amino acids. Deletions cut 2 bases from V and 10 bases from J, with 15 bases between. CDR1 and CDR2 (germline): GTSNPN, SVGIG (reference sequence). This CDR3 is CAWSPPTGYPQHF. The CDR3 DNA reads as TGTGCCTGGAGTCCCCCGACCGGTTACCCCCAGCATTTT.

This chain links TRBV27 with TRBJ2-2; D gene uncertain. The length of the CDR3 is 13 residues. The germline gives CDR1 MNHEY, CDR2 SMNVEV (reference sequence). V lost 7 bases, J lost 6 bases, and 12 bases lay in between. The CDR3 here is CASNLMGAGELFF. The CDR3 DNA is TGTGCCAGCAACCTGATGGGCGCCGGGGAGCTGTTTTTT.

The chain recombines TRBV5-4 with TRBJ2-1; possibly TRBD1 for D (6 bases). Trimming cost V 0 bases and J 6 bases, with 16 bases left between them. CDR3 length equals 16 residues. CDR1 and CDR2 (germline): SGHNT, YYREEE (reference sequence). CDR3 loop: CASSLDGRGIGNEQFF. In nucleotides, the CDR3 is TGTGCCAGCAGCTTGGATGGCAGGGGAATTGGCAATGAGCAGTTCTTC.

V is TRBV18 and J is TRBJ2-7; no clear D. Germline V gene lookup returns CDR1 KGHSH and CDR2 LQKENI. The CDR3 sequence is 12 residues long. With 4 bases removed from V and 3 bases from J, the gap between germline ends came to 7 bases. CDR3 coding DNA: TGTGCCAGCTCACTAGACGGCTACGAGCAGTACTTC. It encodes CASSLDGYEQYF.

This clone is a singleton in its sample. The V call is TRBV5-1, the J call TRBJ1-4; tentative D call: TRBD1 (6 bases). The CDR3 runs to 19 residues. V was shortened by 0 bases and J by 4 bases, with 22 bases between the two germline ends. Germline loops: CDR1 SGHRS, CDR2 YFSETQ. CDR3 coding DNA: TGCGCCAGCAGCTTGGGGCCCCGGGGGCCTCTGGAGAGTAATGAAAAACTGTTTTTT. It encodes CASSLGPRGPLESNEKLFF.